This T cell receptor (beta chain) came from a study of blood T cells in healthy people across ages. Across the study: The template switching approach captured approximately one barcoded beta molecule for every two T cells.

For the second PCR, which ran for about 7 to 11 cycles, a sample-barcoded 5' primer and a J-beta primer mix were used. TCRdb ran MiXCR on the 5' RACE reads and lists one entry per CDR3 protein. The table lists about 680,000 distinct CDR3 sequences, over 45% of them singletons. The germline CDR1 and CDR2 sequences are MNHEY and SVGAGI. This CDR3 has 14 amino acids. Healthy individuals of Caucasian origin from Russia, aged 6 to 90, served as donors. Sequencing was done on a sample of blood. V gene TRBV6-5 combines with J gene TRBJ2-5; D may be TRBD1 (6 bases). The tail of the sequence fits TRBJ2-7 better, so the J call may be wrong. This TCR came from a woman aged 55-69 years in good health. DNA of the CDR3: TGTGCCAGCAGACACCGGGACACAACCCTCGAGCAGTACTTC. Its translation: CASRHRDTTLEQYF.